This T cell receptor beta chain is drawn from a study of cytomegalovirus exposure and HLA in healthy donors. Sequencing was performed with immunoSEQ multiplex PCR; in TCRdb, only in-frame clones are kept and a portion is missing. The table has approximately 180,000 clones, around nine tenths seen once; the top ten hold 1.4%. Points on this clone: Its antigen is not known.

Germline V lookup: CDR1 LNHDA, CDR2 SQIVND (reference sequence). V lost 0 bases and J lost 10, with 9 bases in between. The CDR3 is made up of 12 amino acids. Study-wide findings and caveats: More than 150 TCR beta chains were listed as cytomegalovirus-associated. Specific recognition of CMV antigens was confirmed in vitro for a few chains (all CMV-associated). Reports showed the classifier diagnosing cytomegalovirus status with high specificity and sensitivity.

Sequenced sample: PBMCs. The receptor's source is a woman aged 25 to 45 in good health and CMV-seronegative. The gene calls are TRBV19 and TRBJ1-1; no clear D gene. The DNA for the CDR3 is TGTGCCAGTAGTATAGAGGGGAGGCGAGCTTTCTTT. Translation gives CASSIEGRRAFF.